The rows below give T cell receptor beta chains drawn from one sample of a study of T cells after yellow fever vaccination. TCRdb independently ran MiXCR on the 5' RACE reads; one entry per CDR3 protein. Of approximately 600,000 distinct CDR3 sequences listed, 10% to 15% are singletons. The material was PBMCs, obtained on the day of the yellow fever booster vaccination. The receptors were sampled from a man younger than 40 who received the YFV17D yellow fever vaccine. CDR3s include the opening cysteine and the closing phenylalanine or tryptophan. Fields, in order: J gene, clone size, V gene, D gene, CDR3 DNA, CDR3 protein. D genes are given only for firm matches. Not every row has a clone size; where given, it reads once, few, many or a size class.

J: TRBJ1-6
size: few
V: TRBV12-3/TRBV12-4
D: NA
DNA: TGTGCCAGCAGTGCGGACGGGAATTCACCCCTCCACTTT
CDR3: CASSADGNSPLHF

J: TRBJ2-3
size: NA
V: TRBV20-1
D: NA
DNA: TGCAGTGCCCCGCCTATAACGGCAGATACGCAGTATTTT
CDR3: CSAPPITADTQYF

J: TRBJ2-1
size: few
V: TRBV6-1
D: NA
DNA: TGTGCCAGCAGAGCTTACTGGGGAGATGAGCAGTTCTTC
CDR3: CASRAYWGDEQFF

J: TRBJ2-7
size: NA
V: TRBV7-2
D: TRBD1
DNA: TGTGCCAGCAGCACCGACCGGGACAGGGGTTCCTACGAGCAGTACTTC
CDR3: CASSTDRDRGSYEQYF

J: TRBJ2-1
size: NA
V: TRBV20-1
D: NA
DNA: TGCAGTGCAGAGGGCACGGGACGCTTAAATGAGCAGTTCTTC
CDR3: CSAEGTGRLNEQFF

J: TRBJ1-3
size: NA
V: TRBV15
D: NA
DNA: TGTGCCACCAGCAGAGATTCGATTGGTAGCTCCATATATTTT
CDR3: CATSRDSIGSSIYF

J: TRBJ2-1
size: few
V: TRBV20-1
D: TRBD2
DNA: TGCAGTGCTCGGCGACTAGCGGGAGTATTTAATGAGCAGTTCTTC
CDR3: CSARRLAGVFNEQFF

J: TRBJ1-3
size: NA
V: TRBV20-1
D: NA
DNA: TGCAGTGCTAGGACCTCAAACTCTGGAAACACCATATATTTT
CDR3: CSARTSNSGNTIYF

J: TRBJ2-7
size: NA
V: TRBV6-5
D: NA
DNA: TGTGCCAGCAGAACGCAGGGGTACGAGCAGTACTTC
CDR3: CASRTQGYEQYF

J: TRBJ1-2
size: NA
V: TRBV9
D: NA
DNA: TGTGCCAGCAGCGCCAATTTACCAGGAGCGGATGGCTACACCTTC
CDR3: CASSANLPGADGYTF

J: TRBJ2-2
size: NA
V: TRBV4-3
D: NA
DNA: TGCGCCAGCAGCCATCCAGTATTTACCGGGGAGCTGTTTTTT
CDR3: CASSHPVFTGELFF

J: TRBJ2-6
size: many
V: TRBV5-1
D: NA
DNA: TGCGCCAGCAGCCCGGCTGGTTCCGGGGCCAACGTCCTGACTTTC
CDR3: CASSPAGSGANVLTF

J: TRBJ2-3
size: NA
V: TRBV12-3/TRBV12-4
D: TRBD2
DNA: TGTGCCAGCAGCTTAGCGGGAGCTTCAGATACGCAGTATTTT
CDR3: CASSLAGASDTQYF

J: TRBJ2-2
size: NA
V: TRBV7-2
D: TRBD2
DNA: TGTGCCAGCAGGTCTCTAGCGGGAGATCACACCGGGGAGCTGTTTTTT
CDR3: CASRSLAGDHTGELFF

J: TRBJ2-7
size: few
V: TRBV7-2
D: TRBD1
DNA: TGTGCCAGCAGCTCAACCGGGACAGGTGTGCAGTACTTC
CDR3: CASSSTGTGVQYF

J: TRBJ2-1
size: few
V: TRBV7-8
D: NA
DNA: TGTGCCAGCAGCTTAGGCGGGCGCCCATGGGAGCAGTTCTTC
CDR3: CASSLGGRPWEQFF

J: TRBJ2-1
size: once
V: TRBV20-1
D: TRBD1
DNA: TGCAGTGCCCTGGGACAGGGGCTCTACAATGAGCAGTTCTTC
CDR3: CSALGQGLYNEQFF

J: TRBJ2-7
size: NA
V: TRBV18
D: NA
DNA: TGTGCCACCCGGGACGAAATCTACGAGCAGTACTTC
CDR3: CATRDEIYEQYF